The next 8 T cell receptor beta chains were all read from a single sample in a study of blood T cell repertoires in COVID-19. Measured with immunoSEQ multiplex PCR; TCRdb has only the in-frame clones, and not every one. The sample yields about 140,000 clones, roughly 79% seen once. Sequenced: peripheral blood. These receptors originate from a human donor in a cohort sampled during active COVID-19.

This clone showed up just once. V usage is TRBV27 and J usage is TRBJ2-7, with 7 nucleotides matching TRBD2. Germline loops: CDR1 MNHEY, CDR2 SMNVEV (reference sequence). There are 17 residues in the CDR3. Losses at the gene ends were 2 bases for V and 0 bases for J; bases not matched to a gene: 10. The CDR3: CASSLRVASGTSYEQYF. CDR3 DNA sequence: TGTGCCAGCAGTTTAAGGGTCGCTAGCGGAACCTCCTACGAGCAGTACTTC.

The chain uses TRBV5-6 and TRBJ1-2; 12 bases line up with TRBD1. Germline V gene lookup returns CDR1 SGHDT and CDR2 YYEEEE. The CDR3 has 14 residues. J was trimmed by 7 bases and V by 2 bases; bases with no gene match: 3. CDR3: CASSFRDRGLGYTF. DNA for the CDR3: TGTGCCAGCAGCTTTAGGGACAGGGGGCTTGGCTACACCTTC.

This clone was observed a handful of times. The chain couples TRBV2 to TRBJ2-7, with D possibly being TRBD1 (5 bases). Trimming removed 8 bases from V and 5 bases from J, with 19 bases in between. The CDR3 contains 14 residues. Germline CDR1 SNHLY, CDR2 FYNNEI. The CDR3 reads CASRARAGPHEQYF. The CDR3, as DNA: TGTGCCAGCCGCGCCCGGGCAGGGCCCCACGAGCAGTACTTC.

This clone was detected only a few times. The CDR3 DNA reads as TGTGCCAGCAGCTTATCGGCGGGAGAGTTATACGAGCAGTACTTC. Its protein product is CASSLSAGELYEQYF. The chain couples TRBV7-2 to TRBJ2-7; 7 bases match TRBD2. This CDR3 spans 15 amino acids. V shed 2 bases, J shed 4 bases, and the junction held 8 bases outside the gene matches. Germline loops: CDR1 SGHTA, CDR2 FQGNSA. Based on the CDR3 plus reference TRBV7-2 and TRBJ2-7, the full variable domain is GAGVSQSPSNKVTEKGKDVELRCDPISGHTALYWYRQSLGQGLEFLIYFQGNSAPDKSGLPSDRFSAERTGGSVSTLTIQRTQQEDSAVYLCASSLSAGELYEQYFGPGTRLTVT.

The chain joins TRBV13 to TRBJ1-4; 7 bases are a match to TRBD1. Germline V gene data show CDR1 as PRHDT and CDR2 as FYEKMQ (reference sequence). The CDR3 runs to 14 residues. Trimming removed 5 bases from V and 8 bases from J; junction bases left unmatched: 8. In DNA, the CDR3 is TGTGCCAGCAGCGCCCGGGACAGTTTAGAAAAACTGTTTTTT. Its translation: CASSARDSLEKLFF.

The chain is built from TRBV9 and TRBJ2-5, with D tentatively TRBD1 (6 bases). V lost 2 bases to trimming and J lost 1 base, with 12 bases between them. The CDR3 contains 15 residues. Germline CDR1 reads SGDLS; CDR2 reads YYNGEE. Written as DNA, the CDR3 is TGTGCCAGCAGCGTCACAGTAGGGGGCCAAGAGACCCAGTACTTC. Amino acid sequence: CASSVTVGGQETQYF.

This chain joins TRBV9 and TRBJ2-3, with 9 bases matching TRBD1. Germline trimming cut 0 bases from V and 2 bases from J; bases unmatched to any gene: 4. The CDR3 runs 16 residues. Per the germline V gene, CDR1 is SGDLS and CDR2 is YYNGEE. The CDR3 sequence: CASSVVGQGHTDTQYF. The DNA of the CDR3 is TGTGCCAGCAGCGTAGTGGGACAGGGCCACACAGATACGCAGTATTTT. Full variable domain (outside the CDR3, taken from reference TRBV9 and TRBJ2-3): DSGVTQTPKHLITATGQRVTLRCSPRSGDLSVYWYQQSLDQGLQFLIQYYNGEERAKGNILERFSAQQFPDLHSELNLSSLELGDSALYFCASSVVGQGHTDTQYFGPGTRLTVL.

The V and J genes are TRBV28 and TRBJ2-7; 7 bases fit TRBD1. CDR1 and CDR2 from the germline V gene are MDHEN and SYDVKM. Trimming removed 7 bases from V and 0 bases from J; junction bases left unmatched: 9. The CDR3 is 15 residues long. CDR3 nucleotides: TGTGCCAGCACACGAGGGACAGCTTACTCCTACGAGCAGTACTTC. Amino acids: CASTRGTAYSYEQYF.